This T cell receptor beta chain was retrieved from a study of shared clonotypes between healthy human individuals (dated by TCRdb to the early 2020s). In the study overall: A few men and two women, aged 18 to 49 years, made up the cohort. Each donor's leukapheresis produced roughly between about 0.8 and 8.9 billion PBMCs. Blood TCR repertoires of five healthy adults were deeply sequenced to estimate repertoire size and the extent of clonotype sharing between individuals. Libraries were prepared and TCR repertoires were sequenced by different laboratories using diverse techniques, in order to increase sequencing depth and limit assay-specific biases. For each donor, CD4 naive and CD4 memory were each given three plates, CD8 naive was given two plates, and CD8 memory was given one plate. Points the paper makes about the study in general: Sharing across a few donors was observed for around 5% of naive CD4, over 3% of naive CD8, about 2.3% of memory CD4, and roughly 0.4% of memory CD8 clonotypes. Rarefaction of sorted-subset datasets indicated incomplete sequencing despite the large sequencing depth. Clonotypes shared by all four sorted-subset donors showed higher generation probabilities than non-shared clonotypes. Naive subsets generally had larger estimated clonotype richness than memory subsets did. Based on pairwise subsampling, the degree of clonotype sharing among donors was expected to be affected by sequencing depth. Sampling was restricted to blood, and TCR repertoires in tissue are likely to differ from TCR repertoires in blood. Because the study included a small number of donors, the genetic and exposure-history diversity represented was limited.

Using the deep immunoSEQ assay, TCR CDR3 regions were amplified from genomic DNA by multiplex PCR. Extracted genomic DNA from each cell subset was distributed evenly across all wells of several immunoSEQ 96-well plates, and each plate was treated as a replicate. For sorted subsets, each replicate PCR was loaded with roughly 190 ng genomic DNA, equivalent to 25,000 to 35,000 T cell genomes. Purified libraries were quantified with a Qubit 3.0 fluorometer, sized on a Bioanalyzer 2100, and re-quantified with the KAPA Library Quantification kit. Every immunoSEQ 96-well plate was sequenced on a dedicated single-read 150-cycle Illumina NextSeq 550 flow cell. The original pipeline was this. Because the immunoSEQ output held only junctional sequences and lacked quality scores, the filtering could not match the filtering applied to full-length reads. Sequences were annotated with PyIR, a Python wrapper for IgBLAST v1.9, and V/J genes and CDR3 were assigned using IMGT germline references. Reads were removed for weak V/J assignments (E-value above 1e-6), missing CDR3, stop codons, out-of-frame junctions, or ambiguous translated residues. V3J clonotypes were defined as sequences sharing the same inferred V gene, J gene, and CDR3 amino acid sequence. Percentage overlap between repertoires was computed as shared unique clonotypes divided by the size of the smaller repertoire. Richness of each repertoire was evaluated using RTK rarefaction, the Chao1 estimator, and Recon v2.1 estimates of unobserved clonotypes. OLGA was used to compute generation probabilities for all TCRbeta clonotypes that the gDNA method yielded from four donors. TCRdb holds this immuneACCESS table with in-frame rearrangements only. Some clones are missing; in checked studies, unresolved V genes explain under half, and the rest has no known cause. For V, J and clone size, that table is used; D and trimming come from the DNA. The table for this sample lists around 2.1 million clones; around 93% of them were counted only once. The top ten clones comprise around 1.7% of the sample.

This clone was observed a few times. Its antigen is not yet known. No much larger clone exists at a distance of one base, and base qualities are not known. CD8 naive samples were obtained by positive selection for CCR7 among CD45RO-negative cells, yielding a CD45RA+CCR7+ population from which TemRA cells were excluded. The donors were healthy, HIV-negative adults who had no recently reported acute infections or vaccinations. All donors were Caucasian adults living in Nashville, Tennessee, USA. After blood collection by leukapheresis, PBMCs were isolated using Ficoll-Histopaque density gradient centrifugation and then cryopreserved in the vapor phase of liquid nitrogen. Analytical flow cytometry was used to check the purity and quantity of each magnetically sorted T cell population. Genomic DNA was isolated from every sorted fraction and measured by UV absorbance on a Nanodrop 2000c. Reading from cysteine to phenylalanine, the CDR3 counts 13 amino acids. Only CDR3 DNA remains: 39 bases, in frame from the first base. V is reduced by 0 bases and J by 5 bases, leaving a spacing of 7 bases between them. According to the germline V gene, CDR1 reads SGHAT and CDR2 reads FQNNGV.

This TCR was recovered from a young man in good health. Some clones in this sample may be carry-over from other donors' samples. The sample consisted of naive CD8+ T cells from PBMCs. The sample's cell subset or site label is to be understood as: CD45RA+CCR7+. The rearrangement joined TRBV11-2 to TRBJ1-1; too little of a D gene remains to name it. This receptor has the CDR3 CASSLDGETEAFF. The nucleotide sequence is TGTGCCAGCAGCTTAGACGGGGAAACTGAAGCTTTCTTT.